Detailed here is one TCR beta chain. Assay used: immunoSEQ multiplex PCR; TCRdb lists only in-frame clones, some missing. The data show about 180,000 clones, 85% seen once. The data derive from a study of cytomegalovirus exposure and HLA in healthy donors. CDR1 and CDR2 from the germline V gene are MNHNS and SASEGT. V lost 2 bases and J lost 0; bases outside the gene matches: 3. This CDR3 region has 15 residues. V usage is TRBV6-1 and J usage is TRBJ1-2, with 7 bases fitting TRBD1. The sequenced material came from PBMCs. This receptor was obtained from a man between 18 and 29 years old in good health and CMV-seropositive. CDR3 in DNA: TGTGCCAGCAGTGAAAGGACAGGAGCTAACTATGGCTACACCTTC. It codes for CASSERTGANYGYTF.